One and the same sample provided the 21 T cell receptor beta chains below, sequenced in a study of CD8+ T cells in alopecia areata. Reverse transcription of extracted RNA yielded cDNA, which provided the sequencing template. Using immunoSEQ multiplex PCR, the repertoire was profiled, and TCRdb retains in-frame clones only, with some absent. The sample carries about 180,000 clones, roughly 65% recorded once. The source was CD4+ T cells sorted from blood, collected at week 0. The receptors derive from a human donor with alopecia areata.

This rearrangement joins TRBV30 to TRBJ1-2, with D hard to call. CDR3 size: 10 residues. Trimming pared 7 bases from V and 5 bases from J, leaving 8 bases between. Germline lookup yields CDR1 GTSNPN and CDR2 SVGIG (reference sequence). The CDR3 region is CALSGYGYTF. CDR3 coding DNA: TGTGCCTTGTCGGGGTATGGCTACACCTTC.

The chain has TRBV10-3 and TRBJ2-7; D unresolved. V shed 6 bases and J shed 6 bases, with 12 bases lying between them. The germline V gene encodes CDR1 ENHRY and CDR2 SYGVKD. The CDR3 runs 12 residues. The CDR3 is CAISTPPTEQYF. CDR3 DNA: TGTGCCATCAGCACGCCCCCAACCGAGCAGTACTTC.

The chain uses TRBV6-5 and TRBJ1-5, with TRBD1 as a possible D gene (5 bases). The V end was cut by 8 bases, the J end by 7 bases, with 15 bases between. Germline-derived CDR1 and CDR2 are MNHEY and SVGAGI. The CDR3 runs to 13 residues. The CDR3 nucleotides are TGTGCCAGCTGCCAAACGTGGGGGCAGCCCCAGCATTTT. This sequence encodes CASCQTWGQPQHF.

This chain uses TRBV5-6 with TRBJ2-7; D not resolved. The CDR3 has 13 amino acids. Per the germline V gene, CDR1 is SGHDT and CDR2 is YYEEEE. V was trimmed by 4 bases and J by 6 bases, leaving 14 bases between them. The CDR3 is CASSLATGAEQYF. DNA for the CDR3: TGTGCCAGCAGCCTGGCCACGGGTGCCGAGCAGTACTTC.

V is TRBV30 and J is TRBJ1-1; D not certain. Germline CDR1 and CDR2: GTSNPN and SVGIG (reference sequence). The CDR3 runs 15 residues. The germline V and J ends were trimmed by 1 base and 5 bases, with 17 bases remaining between them. DNA for the CDR3: TGTGCCTGGAGTGCCTACCCGGGGAAGTGGACTGAAGCTTTCTTT. Residues: CAWSAYPGKWTEAFF. The full variable domain, rest sourced from reference TRBV30 and TRBJ1-1, is SQTIHQWPATLVQPVGSPLSLECTVEGTSNPNLYWYRQAAGRGLQLLFYSVGIGQISSEVPQNLSASRPQDRQFILSSKKLLLSDSGFYLCAWSAYPGKWTEAFFGQGTRLTVV.

The V call is TRBV29-1, the J call TRBJ1-2; 8 positions agree with TRBD1. CDR1 is SQVTM and CDR2 is ANQGSEA in the germline V gene. J gave up 8 bases and V 4 bases, and 6 bases lay outside the gene matches. The CDR3 contains 12 residues. The CDR3 bases are TGCAGCGTTGCGGGACAGGTGTTAGGCTACACCTTC. This sequence encodes CSVAGQVLGYTF.

This clone came up a few times. The chain carries TRBV19 and TRBJ1-1; TRBD1 aligns across 8 bases. V lost 8 bases and J lost 4; bases outside the gene matches: 3. This CDR3 region has 12 residues. The germline CDR1 and CDR2 sequences are LNHDA and SQIVND (reference sequence). The CDR3 DNA is TGTGCCAGTCATGGACAGGGCACTGAAGCTTTCTTT. Its translation: CASHGQGTEAFF.

V usage is TRBV29-1 and J usage is TRBJ2-3, with unresolved D. The germline gives CDR1 SQVTM, CDR2 ANQGSEA. V was cut by 5 bases and J by 7 bases, with 10 bases left in between. This CDR3 contains 11 residues. The CDR3 DNA follows: TGCAGCGTTACTACCCTGAATACGCAGTATTTT. Amino acids: CSVTTLNTQYF.

The chain couples TRBV7-8 to TRBJ2-5; possibly TRBD1 for D (6 bases). The CDR3 runs to 15 residues. CDR1 and CDR2 from the germline V gene are SGHVS and FQNEAQ. V lost 3 bases, J lost 7 bases, and 18 bases lay in between. The CDR3 protein is CASSFTTTGGGTQYF. CDR3 in DNA: TGTGCCAGCAGCTTCACGACGACAGGCGGCGGGACCCAGTACTTC.

The J gene is TRBJ2-3, the V gene TRBV6-6; TRBD2 matches 7 bases. The CDR3 contains 15 residues. The ends lost 6 bases at V and 0 bases at J; junction bases unmatched: 6. The germline CDR1 and CDR2 sequences are MNHNY and SVGAGI (reference sequence). CDR3: CASRESGVSTDTQYF. The CDR3 DNA is TGTGCCAGCAGAGAGAGCGGGGTGAGCACAGATACGCAGTATTTT.

This chain connects TRBV5-1 to TRBJ2-2; TRBD2 is a possible D gene (5 bases). This CDR3 has 14 residues. Trimming stripped 0 bases from V and 7 bases from J, with 10 bases between. Germline V gene sequence: CDR1 SGHRS, CDR2 YFSETQ. CDR3 loop: CASSLDSAVGELFF. DNA of the CDR3: TGCGCCAGCAGCTTGGATTCAGCGGTCGGGGAGCTGTTTTTT.

This clone turned up a few times. The chain uses TRBV29-1 and TRBJ1-4, with 7 nucleotides matching TRBD1. With V trimmed by 6 bases and J by 4 bases, 14 bases remained unmatched. CDR3 size: 16 residues. Germline-derived CDR1 and CDR2 are SQVTM and ANQGSEA. The CDR3 nucleotides read TGCAGCGTCACCGGGACAGAAGGTCAAAGTAATGAAAAACTGTTTTTT. This translates into CSVTGTEGQSNEKLFF. The full variable domain, its missing parts supplied by reference TRBV29-1 and TRBJ1-4, is SAVISQKPSRDICQRGTSLTIQCQVDSQVTMMFWYRQQPGQSLTLIATANQGSEATYESGFVIDKFPISRPNLTFSTLTVSNMSPEDSSIYLCSVTGTEGQSNEKLFFGSGTQLSVL.

The CDR3 reads CASRAWDRLSSYNEQFF. Written as DNA, the CDR3 is TGTGCCAGCAGAGCATGGGACAGGTTGAGCTCCTACAATGAGCAGTTCTTC. The genes are TRBV2 and TRBJ2-1; 8 bases are shared with TRBD1. This CDR3 has 17 residues. Germline-derived CDR1 and CDR2 are SNHLY and FYNNEI. The V segment lost 6 bases and the J segment 0 bases; nucleotides outside the gene matches: 10.

The chain joins TRBV27 to TRBJ2-3; D is possibly TRBD2 (6 bases). The CDR3 runs 14 residues. CDR1 and CDR2 (germline): MNHEY, SMNVEV (reference sequence). The V gene lost 7 bases and the J gene lost 2 bases, with 13 bases spanning the gap. CDR3 DNA sequence: TGTGCCAGCACTGCTCGGGGGAACACAGATACGCAGTATTTT. It translates to CASTARGNTDTQYF.

This clone has a handful of counts. This rearrangement joins TRBV29-1 to TRBJ2-7, with TRBD1 matching 7 bases. Germline lookup yields CDR1 SQVTM and CDR2 ANQGSEA. This CDR3 has 13 residues. J lost 5 bases, V lost 6 bases, and 10 bases had no gene match. CDR3 residues: CSVAQGVINEQYF. CDR3 bases: TGCAGCGTGGCCCAGGGGGTGATCAACGAGCAGTACTTC.

Notes on this clone: One end of the junction varies from germline; a read error may be responsible. The J gene is TRBJ1-2, the V gene TRBV30; D is undetermined. CDR1 and CDR2 (germline): GTSNPN, SVGIG (reference sequence). The CDR3 is 12 residues long. CDR3 protein: CAWSVRRAVWAF. The CDR3 DNA reads TGTGCCTGGAGTGTACGGCGGGCAGTTTGGGCCTTC. Supplemented by reference TRBV30 and TRBJ1-2, the full variable domain reads SQTIHQWPATLVQPVGSPLSLECTVEGTSNPNLYWYRQAAGRGLQLLFYSVGIGQISSEVPQNLSASRPQDRQFILSSKKLLLSDSGFYLCAWSVRRAVWAFGSGTRLTVV.

CDR3 bases: TGTGCCACCAGCAGGACGGACAGGGGGCCTAACTATGGCTACACCTTC. Amino acid sequence: CATSRTDRGPNYGYTF. This chain links TRBV15 with TRBJ1-2, with 11 bases lining up with TRBD1. The CDR3 spans 16 residues. V dropped 3 bases and J dropped 0; count of bases not matched to a gene: 3. Germline-derived CDR1 and CDR2 are LNHNV and YYDKDF (reference sequence). Supplemented by reference TRBV15 and TRBJ1-2, the full variable domain reads DAMVIQNPRYQVTQFGKPVTLSCSQTLNHNVMYWYQQKSSQAPKLLFHYYDKDFNNEADTPDNFQSRRPNTSFCFLDIRSPGLGDTAMYLCATSRTDRGPNYGYTFGSGTRLTVV.

This clone was picked up a small number of times. V and J are TRBV2 and TRBJ2-7; D is tentatively TRBD1 or TRBD2 (5 bases each). CDR1 is SNHLY, CDR2 FYNNEI, per germline. This CDR3 is 15 amino acids long. V was pared by 5 bases and J by 2 bases, with 16 bases between. The CDR3 reads CASSPQDGGAYEQYF. The CDR3 region has the DNA TGTGCCAGCAGTCCCCAGGATGGGGGAGCCTACGAGCAGTACTTC.

The chain employs TRBV2 and TRBJ2-7; 9 bases map to TRBD1. This CDR3 has 14 amino acids. Per germline, CDR1 SNHLY and CDR2 FYNNEI. The ends lost 6 bases at V and 6 bases at J; junction bases unmatched: 9. The CDR3 DNA sequence: TGTGCCAGCAGCCCCGGGACAGGGTCATTCGAGCAGTACTTC. Translating gives CASSPGTGSFEQYF.

The chain combines TRBV6-5 with TRBJ1-4; weak D call: TRBD1 (6 bases). CDR3 size: 15 residues. Germline lookup yields CDR1 MNHEY and CDR2 SVGAGI. V was clipped by 0 bases and J by 6 bases, with 11 bases between them. The CDR3 coding sequence is TGTGCCAGCAGTTACTCCTGGGGGGGCGATGAAAAACTGTTTTTT. Amino acids: CASSYSWGGDEKLFF.

The chain is built from TRBV5-1 and TRBJ2-1; D gene unclear. Germline CDR1 and CDR2: SGHRS and YFSETQ. With 0 bases removed from V and 8 bases from J, the gap between germline ends came to 12 bases. This CDR3 has 14 amino acids. The CDR3 region has the DNA TGCGCCAGCAGCTTGGAGAGAGGCGAGGATGAGCAGTTCTTC. Amino acid sequence: CASSLERGEDEQFF.